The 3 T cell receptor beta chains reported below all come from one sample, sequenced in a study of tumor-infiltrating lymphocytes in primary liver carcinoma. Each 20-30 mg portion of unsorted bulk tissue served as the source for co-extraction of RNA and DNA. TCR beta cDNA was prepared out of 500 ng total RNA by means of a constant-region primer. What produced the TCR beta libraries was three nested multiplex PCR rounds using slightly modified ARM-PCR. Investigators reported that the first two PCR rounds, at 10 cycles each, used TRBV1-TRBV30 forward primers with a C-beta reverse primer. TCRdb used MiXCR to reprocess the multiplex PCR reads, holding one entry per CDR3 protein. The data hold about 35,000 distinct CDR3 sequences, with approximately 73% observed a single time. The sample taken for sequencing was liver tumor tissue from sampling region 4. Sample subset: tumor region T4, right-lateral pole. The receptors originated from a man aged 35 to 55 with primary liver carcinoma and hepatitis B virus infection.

CDR3 nucleotides: TGTGCCAGCTCACCGGACAATGAGGATACGCAGTATTTT. It translates to CASSPDNEDTQYF. The chain links TRBV18 to TRBJ2-3; a possible D gene is TRBD1 (5 bases). The germline V and J ends were trimmed by 3 bases and 6 bases, with 10 bases remaining between them. CDR3 length: 13 amino acids. The germline CDR1 and CDR2 sequences are KGHSH and LQKENI.

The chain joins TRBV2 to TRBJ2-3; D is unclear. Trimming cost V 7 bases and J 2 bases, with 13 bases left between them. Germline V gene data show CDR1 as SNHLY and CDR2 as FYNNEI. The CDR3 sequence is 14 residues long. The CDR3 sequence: CASNKRDDTDTQYF. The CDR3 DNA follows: TGTGCCAGCAACAAGCGTGATGACACAGATACGCAGTATTTT.

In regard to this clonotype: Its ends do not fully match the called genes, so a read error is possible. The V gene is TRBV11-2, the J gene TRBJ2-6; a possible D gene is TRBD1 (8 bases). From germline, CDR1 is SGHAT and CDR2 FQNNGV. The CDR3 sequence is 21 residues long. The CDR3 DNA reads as TGTACCAGTAGCACGGGGGGAGACAGGGGCATTTCCCTCTCTGGGGCCAACGTCCTGACTTTC. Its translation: CTSSTGGDRGISLSGANVLTF.